Sequencing of this T cell receptor (beta chain) was carried out in a study of blood T cell repertoires in COVID-19. Study-wide context: Sample material is recorded as cDNA or gDNA derived from T cells, B-cell-depleted T cells, or PBMCs.

The study assigned cohorts using participant-reported clinical history. The CDR3 length is 16 residues. V lost 0 bases and J lost 8; bases outside the gene matches: 4. Germline loops: CDR1 ENHRY, CDR2 SYGVKD. Sequenced by immunoSEQ multiplex PCR; TCRdb stores in-frame clones only, minus some. The profile shows about 180,000 clones, 86% of them singletons. This clonotype originated in a woman aged 30 to 39 who had recovered from COVID-19. V and J are TRBV10-3 and TRBJ2-2; 12 bases fit TRBD2. Sequences were obtained from PBMCs or T cells enriched from blood (not recorded which). CDR3 in amino acids: CAISESLGLAGGELFF. The CDR3 DNA reads TGTGCCATCAGTGAGTCGCTGGGACTAGCGGGTGGGGAGCTGTTTTTT.